The 2 T cell receptor beta chains listed next were all sequenced from one sample in a study of blood T cell repertoires in COVID-19. Assay: immunoSEQ multiplex PCR; the TCRdb copy retains only in-frame clones and omits some. Of just over 95,000 clones in the sample, about 87% are singletons; the top ten hold 15% to 19%. The sample was peripheral blood. These receptors all stem from a human donor in a cohort sampled during active COVID-19.

The chain recombines TRBV29-1 with TRBJ2-5; D perhaps matches TRBD2 (6 bases). This CDR3 is 14 amino acids long. Germline CDR1 is SQVTM and CDR2 is ANQGSEA. Trimming took off 4 bases at V and 5 bases at J, with 17 bases between the two ends. The CDR3 DNA is TGCAGCGTTGTGGGGCGGGACCCCCCCGAGACCCAGTACTTC. Residues: CSVVGRDPPETQYF.

The chain couples TRBV7-2 to TRBJ1-2; D remains ambiguous. Germline lookup yields CDR1 SGHTA and CDR2 FQGNSA. The CDR3 spans 17 residues. Trimming removed 5 bases from V and 4 bases from J, with 23 bases in between. The CDR3 sequence: CASSPREGGRLSYGYTF. The CDR3 DNA reads TGTGCCAGCAGCCCCCGGGAAGGCGGCCGTCTAAGCTATGGCTACACCTTC.